This T cell receptor beta chain was sequenced for a study of T cell responses to AZD1222 COVID-19 vaccine. The germline V gene has CDR1 LNHDA and CDR2 SQIVND (reference sequence). The V and J ends lost 5 bases and 6 bases respectively, with 19 bases between them. The CDR3 extends over 15 amino acids. Method: immunoSEQ multiplex PCR; TCRdb's copy keeps in-frame clones and lacks some. The sample records tens of thousands of clones, 70% to 90% being singletons. The starting material was peripheral blood, obtained 28 days after the second AZD1222 dose. The V call is TRBV19, the J call TRBJ1-1; a weak D match, TRBD1 (5 bases). The sequence was collected from an adult who received the AZD1222 COVID-19 vaccine. Written as DNA, the CDR3 is TGTGCCAGTAGTCCGCCGGGTGGGGGGTTCGCTGAAGCTTTCTTT. Encoded protein: CASSPPGGGFAEAFF.